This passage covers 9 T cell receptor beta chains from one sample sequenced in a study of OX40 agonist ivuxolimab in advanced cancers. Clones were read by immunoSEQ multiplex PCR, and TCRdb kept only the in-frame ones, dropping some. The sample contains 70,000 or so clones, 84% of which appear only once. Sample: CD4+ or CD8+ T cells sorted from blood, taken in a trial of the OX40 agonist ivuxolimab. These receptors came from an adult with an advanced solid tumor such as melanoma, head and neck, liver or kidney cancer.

The CDR3 sequence: CASSPGGTDTQYF. The CDR3 DNA reads as TGTGCCAGCAGCCCCGGGGGCACAGATACGCAGTATTTT. V gene TRBV11-3 combines with J gene TRBJ2-3; perhaps TRBD2 as D (5 bases). V lost 5 bases to trimming and J lost 1 base, with 7 bases between them. The germline CDR1 and CDR2 sequences are SGHNT and YENEEA. CDR3 length equals 13 residues.

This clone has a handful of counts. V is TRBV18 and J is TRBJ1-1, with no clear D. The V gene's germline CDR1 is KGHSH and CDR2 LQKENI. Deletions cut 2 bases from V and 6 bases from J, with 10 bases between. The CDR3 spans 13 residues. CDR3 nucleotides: TGTGCCAGCTCACCATTGGTGAAAGCTGAAGCTTTCTTT. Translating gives CASSPLVKAEAFF.

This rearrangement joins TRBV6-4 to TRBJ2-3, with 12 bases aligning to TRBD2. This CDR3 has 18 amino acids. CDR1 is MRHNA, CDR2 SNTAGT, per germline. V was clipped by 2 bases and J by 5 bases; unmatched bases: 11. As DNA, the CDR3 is TGTGCCAGCAGTGACAGACTAGCGGGGGTTTTAAGGGGAGATACGCAGTATTTT. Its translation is CASSDRLAGVLRGDTQYF.

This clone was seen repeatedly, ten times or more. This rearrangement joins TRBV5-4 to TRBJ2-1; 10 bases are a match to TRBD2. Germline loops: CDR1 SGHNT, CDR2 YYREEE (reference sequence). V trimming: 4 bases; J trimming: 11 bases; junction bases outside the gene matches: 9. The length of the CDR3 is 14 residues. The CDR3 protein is CASSPSRTSGKQFF. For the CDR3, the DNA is TGTGCCAGCAGCCCATCTAGGACTAGCGGAAAGCAGTTCTTC.

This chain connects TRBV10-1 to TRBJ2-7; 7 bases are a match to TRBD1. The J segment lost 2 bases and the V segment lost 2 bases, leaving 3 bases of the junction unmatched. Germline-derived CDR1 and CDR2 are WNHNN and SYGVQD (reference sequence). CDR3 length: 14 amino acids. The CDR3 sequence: CASSEHRGAYEQYF. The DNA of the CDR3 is TGCGCCAGCAGTGAGCACAGGGGAGCCTACGAGCAGTACTTC.

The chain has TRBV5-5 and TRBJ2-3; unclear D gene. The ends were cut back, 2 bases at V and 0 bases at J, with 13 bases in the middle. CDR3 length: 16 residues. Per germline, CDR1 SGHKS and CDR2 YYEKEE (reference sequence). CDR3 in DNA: TGTGCCAGCAGCTTTTATCGCGACTCTAGCACAGATACGCAGTATTTT. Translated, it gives CASSFYRDSSTDTQYF.

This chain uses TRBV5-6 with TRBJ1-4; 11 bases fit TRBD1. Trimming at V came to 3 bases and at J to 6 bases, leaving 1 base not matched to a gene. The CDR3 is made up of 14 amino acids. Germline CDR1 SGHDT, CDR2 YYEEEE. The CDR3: CASSWDRGDEKLFF. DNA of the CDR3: TGTGCCAGCAGCTGGGACAGGGGGGATGAAAAACTGTTTTTT.

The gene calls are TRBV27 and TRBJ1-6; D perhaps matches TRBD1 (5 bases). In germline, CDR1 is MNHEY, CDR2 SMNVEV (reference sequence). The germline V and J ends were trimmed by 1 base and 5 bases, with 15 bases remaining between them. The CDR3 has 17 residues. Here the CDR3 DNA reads TGTGCCAGCAGTTTATTCACAGGATATTTCCATAATTCACCCCTCCACTTT. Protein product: CASSLFTGYFHNSPLHF.

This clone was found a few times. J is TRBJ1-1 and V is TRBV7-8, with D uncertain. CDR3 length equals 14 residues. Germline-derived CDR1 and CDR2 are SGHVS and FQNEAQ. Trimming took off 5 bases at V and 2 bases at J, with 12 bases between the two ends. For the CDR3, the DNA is TGTGCCAGCAGCCGATTGCGAAGCAACACTGAAGCTTTCTTT. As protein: CASSRLRSNTEAFF.